This T cell receptor beta chain originates from a study of T cells in Graves' hyperthyroidism and ophthalmopathy. Study findings and constraints: The model foresaw ophthalmopathy a median roughly 6 months prior to onset.

Trimming took 1 base from V and 2 from J; bases not matched to a gene: 3. The CDR3 runs to 15 residues. The PBMCs were sourced from fresh peripheral blood (10 ml). RNA transcripts provided the source from which TCR beta CDR3 regions were amplified. First-round RT-PCR targeting the TCR CDR3 was performed with the HTBI primer set. TCRdb processed the multiplex PCR reads anew with MiXCR; each CDR3 protein has one entry. The profile shows some 350,000 distinct CDR3 sequences, just under 25% of them singletons. On this clonotype itself: The antigen is not known.

The sequencing input was blood. The sequence was obtained from a man between 45 and 60 years old with Graves' hyperthyroidism. This chain links TRBV12-3 or TRBV12-4 with TRBJ2-7, with 9 bases lining up with TRBD2. The CDR3 here is CASSLGGRAPYEQYF. As DNA, the CDR3 is TGTGCCAGCAGTTTAGGCGGGAGGGCTCCCTACGAGCAGTACTTC.